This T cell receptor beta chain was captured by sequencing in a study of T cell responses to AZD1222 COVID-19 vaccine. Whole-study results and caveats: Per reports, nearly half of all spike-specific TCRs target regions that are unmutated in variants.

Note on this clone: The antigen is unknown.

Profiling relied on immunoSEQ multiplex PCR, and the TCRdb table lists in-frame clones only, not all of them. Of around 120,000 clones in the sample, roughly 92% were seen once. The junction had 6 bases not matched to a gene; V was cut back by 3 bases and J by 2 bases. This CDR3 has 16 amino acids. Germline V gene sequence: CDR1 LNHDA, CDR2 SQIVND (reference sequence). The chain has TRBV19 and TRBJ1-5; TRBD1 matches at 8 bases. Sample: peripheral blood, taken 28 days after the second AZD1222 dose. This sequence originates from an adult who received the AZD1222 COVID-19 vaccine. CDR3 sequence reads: CASSISQGAGNQPQHF. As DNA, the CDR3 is TGTGCCAGTAGTATCTCCCAGGGGGCTGGCAATCAGCCCCAGCATTTT.